This T cell receptor beta chain was identified in a study of shared clonotypes between healthy human individuals. Details on this clone: No antigen is known for it.

The germline V and J ends were trimmed by 0 bases and 7 bases, with 7 bases remaining between them. The germline V gene encodes CDR1 SEHNR and CDR2 FQNEAQ (reference sequence). CDR3 length equals 13 residues. Every contributor of samples was a Caucasian grown-up residing in Nashville, Tennessee. Study-level points and caveats: Rarefaction showed sorted-subset sequencing was incomplete despite large depth. Generally, estimated richness proved larger in naive subsets than it did in memory subsets.

Assay: immunoSEQ multiplex PCR; the TCRdb copy retains only in-frame clones and omits some. The table lists around 990,000 clones, 70% to 80% of them singletons. The sequence was obtained from a young man in good health. Some clones in this sample may be carry-over from other donors' samples. Sequencing input: memory CD4+ T cells from PBMCs. The subset: CD45RA-negative fraction. The chain joins TRBV7-9 to TRBJ2-1, with unresolved D. The CDR3 sequence: CASSLAGINEQFF. For the CDR3, the DNA is TGTGCCAGCAGCTTAGCGGGGATTAATGAGCAGTTCTTC.